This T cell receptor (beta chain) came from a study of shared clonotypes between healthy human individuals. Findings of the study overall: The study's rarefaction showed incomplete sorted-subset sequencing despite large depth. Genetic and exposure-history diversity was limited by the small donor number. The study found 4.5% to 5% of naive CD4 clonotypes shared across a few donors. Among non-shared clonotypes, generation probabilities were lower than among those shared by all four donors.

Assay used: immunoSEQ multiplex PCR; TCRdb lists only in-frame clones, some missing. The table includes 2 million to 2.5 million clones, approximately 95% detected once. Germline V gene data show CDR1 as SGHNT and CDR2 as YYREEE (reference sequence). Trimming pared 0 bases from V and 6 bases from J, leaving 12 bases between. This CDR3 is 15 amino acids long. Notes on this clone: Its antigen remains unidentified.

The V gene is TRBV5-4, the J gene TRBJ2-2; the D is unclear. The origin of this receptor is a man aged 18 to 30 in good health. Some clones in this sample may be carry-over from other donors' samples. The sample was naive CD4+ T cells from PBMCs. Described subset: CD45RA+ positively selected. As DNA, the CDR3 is TGTGCCAGCAGCTTGGCTGGGTCCACAGCCGGGGAGCTGTTTTTT. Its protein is CASSLAGSTAGELFF.